This TCR beta chain was obtained from a study of patients and donors after allogeneic stem cell transplantation. TCRdb processed the RT-PCR reads anew with MiXCR; each CDR3 protein has one entry. Altogether approximately 200,000 distinct CDR3 sequences are present, about 37% being singletons, with the ten largest covering approximately 10%. Per the germline V gene, CDR1 is DFQATT and CDR2 is SNEGSKA (reference sequence). This CDR3 spans 12 amino acids. Trimming shortened V by 6 bases and J by 7 bases, and 13 bases separated the two germline ends. This sequence was found in a human donor who was either an allogeneic HSCT recipient or a stem cell or donor lymphocyte infusion donor (not recorded which). It is not recorded whose cells these are; they may come from a transplant donor. The chain is built from TRBV20-1 and TRBJ2-4; the D gene is possibly TRBD2 (6 bases). What was sequenced was blood, either unsorted or a sorted T cell fraction (not recorded which). The CDR3 DNA sequence: TGCAGTGCGCCTAGCGTGGGGAACATTCAGTACTTC. It is translated as CSAPSVGNIQYF.